The 26 T cell receptor beta chains given below trace back to one sample, sequenced in a study of T cell repertoires in cytomegalovirus infection. TCRdb redid the calling of the reads with MiXCR, one entry per CDR3 protein. The table shows around 710,000 distinct CDR3 sequences, with about 29% occurring only once. These receptors' antigens are unknown. The starting material was cultured CD8+ T cells from PBMCs, obtained from culture after CMV antigen stimulation. The receptor set was obtained from a human donor in good health (CMV status not recorded). Some clones in this sample may be carry-over from other donors' samples.

CDR3 nucleotide sequence: TGTGCCAGCAGCATGGGACGGGCTGGGGCCAACGTCCTGACTTTC. Protein sequence: CASSMGRAGANVLTF. The chain combines TRBV9 with TRBJ2-6; possibly TRBD1 or TRBD2 for D (5 bases each). The CDR3 runs 15 residues. CDR1 and CDR2 from the germline V gene are SGDLS and YYNGEE. Trimming removed 4 bases from V and 2 bases from J, with 10 bases in between.

This clonotype occurred once. The J gene is TRBJ1-5, the V gene TRBV27; possibly TRBD1 for D (5 bases). The CDR3 runs 15 residues. From germline, CDR1 is MNHEY and CDR2 SMNVEV (reference sequence). Trimming pared 7 bases from V and 5 bases from J, leaving 18 bases between. The chain's CDR3 is CASTATGLMDQPQHF. The CDR3 region has the DNA TGTGCCAGCACCGCCACGGGGCTGATGGATCAGCCCCAGCATTTT.

The table lists this clonotype with a few counts. The chain couples TRBV28 to TRBJ2-1; 9 positions agree with TRBD2. In germline, CDR1 is MDHEN, CDR2 SYDVKM. The CDR3 is 17 amino acids. Unmatched junction bases numbered 16, after V lost 5 bases and J lost 8 bases. The CDR3 spells CASSQLARGGEEDEQFF. The CDR3, as DNA: TGTGCCAGCAGTCAACTGGCGCGGGGGGGCGAAGAGGATGAGCAGTTCTTC.

The chain is built from TRBV9 and TRBJ2-3; D may be TRBD2 (5 bases). V lost 3 bases, J lost 12 bases, and 11 bases lay in between. CDR1 is SGDLS, CDR2 YYNGEE, per germline. This CDR3 comprises 11 residues. The CDR3 spells CASSGTSVQYF. The CDR3 nucleotides read TGTGCCAGCAGCGGAACTAGTGTTCAGTATTTT.

The CDR3 DNA follows: TGTGCCAGCAGCCCCGGCCCTTTGGTCACAGATACGCAGTATTTT. It encodes CASSPGPLVTDTQYF. This rearrangement joins TRBV13 to TRBJ2-3; unclear D gene. Germline V gene lookup returns CDR1 PRHDT and CDR2 FYEKMQ (reference sequence). The V and J ends lost 5 bases and 2 bases respectively, with 14 bases between them. The CDR3 has 15 residues.

This clonotype occurred a few times. The chain recombines TRBV4-1 with TRBJ1-6, with TRBD1 identical over 8 bases. Germline V gene lookup returns CDR1 MGHRA and CDR2 YSYEKL. With 4 bases clipped from V and 5 bases from J, the junction kept 13 bases outside the gene matches. CDR3 length: 18 residues. The CDR3 DNA reads TGCGCCAGCAGCCCTACATACCTTGGACAGGGAAATAATTCACCCCTCCACTTT. Amino acid sequence: CASSPTYLGQGNNSPLHF.

This clonotype was observed a single time. The rearrangement links TRBV7-6 to TRBJ2-7; maybe TRBD1 (5 bases). Trimming cost V 1 base and J 0 bases, with 10 bases left between them. This CDR3 is 15 amino acids long. Looked up from germline, CDR1 is SGHVS and CDR2 is FNYEAQ. This CDR3 is CASSLGGRSSYEQYF. The CDR3, as DNA: TGTGCCAGCAGCTTAGGGGGCCGGAGCTCCTACGAGCAGTACTTC.

This clonotype was counted a few times. The chain combines TRBV11-3 with TRBJ2-1; D not resolved. CDR1 is SGHNT, CDR2 YENEEA, per germline. Trimming cost V 5 bases and J 8 bases, with 10 bases left between them. CDR3 length: 12 amino acids. For the CDR3, the DNA is TGTGCCAGCAGCAGAGTTAGGGATGAGCAGTTCTTC. Its protein is CASSRVRDEQFF.

V usage is TRBV5-4 and J usage is TRBJ2-7; TRBD1 aligns across 7 bases. The germline gives CDR1 SGHNT, CDR2 YYREEE (reference sequence). CDR3 size: 16 residues. J was trimmed by 0 bases and V by 1 base; bases with no gene match: 7. The CDR3 coding sequence is TGTGCCAGCAGCTTGCTCCAGACAGGGAGCTCCTACGAGCAGTACTTC. Protein product: CASSLLQTGSSYEQYF. Drawing the rest from reference TRBV5-4 and TRBJ2-7, the complete variable domain is ETGVTQSPTHLIKTRGQQVTLRCSSQSGHNTVSWYQQALGQGPQFIFQYYREEENGRGNFPPRFSGLQFPNYSSELNVNALELDDSALYLCASSLLQTGSSYEQYFGPGTRLTVT.

This clonotype showed up just once. The junction and the germline gene differ at one end; a read error may be behind it. The chain is built from TRBV13 and TRBJ2-2, with D perhaps given as TRBD1 or TRBD2 (6 bases each). The CDR3 spans 14 residues. Germline CDR1 is PRHDT and CDR2 is FYEKMQ (reference sequence). The CDR3 DNA reads TGTGCCAGCAGAGGAGGGGGTGCGGCCGGGGTGCTGTTTTTT. It translates to CASRGGGAAGVLFF.

This sequence joins TRBV5-1 and TRBJ1-5; the D gene is possibly TRBD1 (6 bases). The CDR3 loop spans 14 amino acids. The germline V and J ends were trimmed by 0 bases and 7 bases, with 11 bases remaining between them. Per the germline V gene, CDR1 is SGHRS and CDR2 is YFSETQ. The CDR3 region is CASSLAGHGQPQHF. The CDR3, as DNA: TGCGCCAGCAGCTTGGCGGGACACGGGCAGCCCCAGCATTTT.

The chain carries TRBV6-6 and TRBJ1-1; TRBD1 aligns across 7 bases. The CDR3 has 13 residues. Germline CDR1 and CDR2: MNHNY and SVGAGI (reference sequence). The trim removed 6 bases at V and 11 bases at J, leaving 12 bases unmatched. The chain's CDR3 is CASSPGQAGHAFF. CDR3 DNA sequence: TGTGCCAGCAGCCCTGGACAGGCGGGCCACGCTTTCTTT.

This clonotype was recorded a few times. V gene TRBV6-1 combines with J gene TRBJ1-4, with D maybe TRBD1 (6 bases). V shed 10 bases and J shed 7 bases, with 19 bases lying between them. The germline V gene encodes CDR1 MNHNS and CDR2 SASEGT. The length of the CDR3 is 14 residues. This CDR3 reads CATRIRDTLEKLFF. As DNA, the CDR3 is TGTGCCACCCGAATCCGGGACACCCTTGAAAAACTGTTTTTT.

This rearrangement joins TRBV6-8 to TRBJ1-1; 7 bases are a match to TRBD1. CDR3 size: 15 residues. The V and J ends lost 0 bases and 4 bases, in that order; junction bases with no gene match: 5. CDR1 is MNHGY, CDR2 SAAAGT, per germline. CDR3 sequence reads: CASSYSTGFATEAFF. The CDR3, as DNA: TGTGCCAGCAGTTACTCGACAGGGTTCGCCACTGAAGCTTTCTTT.

This clonotype was counted many times. The chain has TRBV7-8 and TRBJ1-3; 8 bases are a match to TRBD1. V was pared by 4 bases and J by 3 bases, with 8 bases of the junction left unmatched. Per the germline V gene, CDR1 is SGHVS and CDR2 is FQNEAQ. This CDR3 spans 16 amino acids. DNA for the CDR3: TGTGCCAGCAGCTGTCCGAGACAGGGGTGTGGAAACACCATATATTTT. As protein: CASSCPRQGCGNTIYF.

The V gene is TRBV28, the J gene TRBJ1-1, with unresolved D. The CDR3 totals 15 residues. V lost 5 bases, J lost 1 base, and 14 bases lay in between. In germline, CDR1 is MDHEN, CDR2 SYDVKM. The CDR3 loop is CASSPGVPSNTEAFF. The CDR3 DNA follows: TGTGCCAGCAGTCCGGGTGTCCCATCGAACACTGAAGCTTTCTTT.

This clonotype was observed a handful of times. The chain joins TRBV10-3 to TRBJ1-1; no clear D. The germline gives CDR1 ENHRY, CDR2 SYGVKD. This CDR3 is 16 amino acids long. V dropped 6 bases and J dropped 2 bases, with 19 bases sitting between them. This chain's CDR3 is CAISEDVGLFNTEAFF. CDR3 in DNA: TGTGCCATCAGCGAAGATGTCGGACTTTTTAACACTGAAGCTTTCTTT.

This clonotype is termed medium-sized (0.01 to 0.1%). The V call is TRBV20-1, the J call TRBJ2-7; 8 nucleotides line up with TRBD2. V shed 6 bases and J 3 bases; nucleotides not matched to a gene: 7. The CDR3 has 13 amino acids. Germline V gene lookup returns CDR1 DFQATT and CDR2 SNEGSKA (reference sequence). The CDR3 loop is CSAVQRGFYEQYF. The CDR3 nucleotides are TGCAGTGCCGTCCAGCGGGGGTTCTACGAGCAGTACTTC.

This chain connects TRBV7-3 to TRBJ1-1; tentative D call: TRBD1 (5 bases). There are 14 residues in the CDR3. The ends were cut back, 3 bases at V and 7 bases at J, with 15 bases in the middle. Germline CDR1 SGHTA, CDR2 FQGTGA. The CDR3 region is CASSFGAGPDEAFF. The CDR3, as DNA: TGTGCCAGCAGCTTTGGGGCAGGGCCTGATGAAGCTTTCTTT.

This chain connects TRBV7-9 to TRBJ1-1, with D possibly being TRBD1 (6 bases). Germline CDR1 SEHNR, CDR2 FQNEAQ (reference sequence). V lost 3 bases, J lost 3 bases, and 11 bases lay in between. This CDR3 is 14 amino acids long. The CDR3 coding sequence is TGTGCCAGCAGCTTTTATCAGGGGCACACTGAAGCTTTCTTT. It is translated as CASSFYQGHTEAFF.

V and J are TRBV19 and TRBJ1-1; weak D call: TRBD1 (5 bases). The length of the CDR3 is 15 residues. The germline gives CDR1 LNHDA, CDR2 SQIVND (reference sequence). Trimming shortened V by 2 bases and J by 1 base, and 11 bases separated the two germline ends. CDR3 bases: TGTGCCAGTAGTATATCAGCAGGGCAGAACACTGAAGCTTTCTTT. This translates into CASSISAGQNTEAFF.

This clonotype was seen only once. The chain uses TRBV20-1 and TRBJ2-2; D is undetermined. The CDR3 length is 11 residues. CDR1 is DFQATT, CDR2 SNEGSKA, per germline (reference sequence). Trimming cost V 4 bases and J 6 bases, with 6 bases left between them. The CDR3 loop reads CSAISAGELFF. The CDR3 nucleotides read TGCAGTGCTATATCCGCCGGGGAGCTGTTTTTT.

This clonotype came up a few times. The V gene is TRBV12-3 or TRBV12-4, the J gene TRBJ2-3; the match to TRBD1 covers 7 bases. The V segment lost 6 bases and the J segment 4 bases; nucleotides outside the gene matches: 7. The CDR3 is 14 residues long. CDR3: CASRETGIPDTQYF. The DNA for the CDR3 is TGTGCCAGCAGGGAGACAGGGATCCCAGATACGCAGTATTTT.

The sample holds a few counts of this clonotype. The CDR3 nucleotides read TGTGCCAGCAGTTACTCGAATGCCAGGGAGCAGTTCTTC. It codes for CASSYSNAREQFF. The chain employs TRBV6-5 and TRBJ2-1; D not certain. The CDR3 runs 13 residues. In germline, CDR1 is MNHEY, CDR2 SVGAGI. V was shortened by 0 bases and J by 10 bases, with 10 bases between the two germline ends.

A few counts support this clonotype. The chain recombines TRBV11-3 with TRBJ2-2; perhaps D is TRBD1 or TRBD2 (6 bases each). The CDR3 length is 15 residues. V shed 3 bases and J shed 10 bases, with 18 bases lying between them. Germline CDR1 reads SGHNT; CDR2 reads YENEEA. This chain's CDR3 is CASSFNREASEELFF. The CDR3 DNA reads TGTGCCAGCAGCTTCAACAGGGAGGCTTCTGAGGAGCTGTTTTTT.

This clonotype was observed at least ten times. The genes are TRBV7-8 and TRBJ1-3; 8 bases are a match to TRBD1. Germline lookup yields CDR1 SGHVS and CDR2 FQNEAQ. V lost 3 bases and J lost 0; bases outside the gene matches: 7. This CDR3 region has 17 residues. The CDR3 here is CASSFGTGSNSGNTIYF. CDR3 DNA sequence: TGTGCCAGCAGCTTTGGGACAGGTTCAAACTCTGGAAACACCATATATTTT.